This entry lists 23 T cell receptor beta chains sequenced from one sample in a study of blood T cell repertoires in COVID-19. Profiled with immunoSEQ multiplex PCR; TCRdb holds only in-frame clones, not every one. This table has a few hundred thousand clones, around 86% appearing once. The sequenced material came from PBMCs or T cells enriched from blood (not recorded which). These receptors were collected from a woman aged 40 to 55 with acute COVID-19.

The V call is TRBV9, the J call TRBJ2-7; 10 bases fit TRBD2. Germline trimming cut 4 bases from V and 2 bases from J; bases unmatched to any gene: 9. Germline CDR1 SGDLS, CDR2 YYNGEE. The CDR3 contains 16 residues. Here the CDR3 DNA reads TGTGCCAGCAGCCCGCGACTAGCGGGCTATCCCTACGAGCAGTACTTC. This gives the protein CASSPRLAGYPYEQYF.

The chain recombines TRBV19 with TRBJ1-1; D is unclear. Germline V gives CDR1 LNHDA, CDR2 SQIVND (reference sequence). This CDR3 is 15 amino acids long. V was pared by 5 bases and J by 7 bases, with 20 bases between. The CDR3 reads CASSYSPSSIGEAFF. DNA for the CDR3: TGTGCCAGTAGTTATAGCCCCAGCTCGATCGGTGAAGCTTTCTTT.

This clone was counted a single time. The gene calls are TRBV4-2 and TRBJ2-2; 10 positions agree with TRBD2. CDR3 length: 17 amino acids. The V and J ends lost 0 bases and 0 bases, in that order; junction bases with no gene match: 1. Germline values: CDR1 LGHNA, CDR2 YNFKEQ. The CDR3 protein is CASSQELAGTNTGELFF. CDR3 in DNA: TGTGCCAGCAGCCAAGAACTAGCGGGAACGAACACCGGGGAGCTGTTTTTT.

This clone was recorded once. V gene TRBV4-3 combines with J gene TRBJ2-1; 8 bases are shared with TRBD2. V gave up 2 bases and J gave up 7 bases; unmatched junction bases: 13. The CDR3 totals 17 residues. Germline V gives CDR1 LGHNA, CDR2 YSLEER. The CDR3 protein is CASSQMFGRAVGNEQFF. As DNA, the CDR3 is TGCGCCAGCAGCCAAATGTTCGGGAGGGCCGTGGGGAATGAGCAGTTCTTC.

Concerning this clone: This same CDR3 is encoded by further DNA sequences in the sample. V is TRBV7-3 and J is TRBJ1-2, with TRBD1 identical over 8 bases. The ends lost 4 bases at V and 5 bases at J; junction bases unmatched: 3. Per germline, CDR1 SGHTA and CDR2 FQGTGA. The CDR3 extends over 13 amino acids. CDR3 residues: CASSSGQGYGYTF. The CDR3 nucleotides read TGTGCCAGCAGCTCCGGACAGGGTTATGGCTACACCTTC.

The rearrangement joins TRBV19 to TRBJ1-4; D perhaps matches TRBD1 (5 bases). The CDR3 length is 15 residues. Looked up from germline, CDR1 is LNHDA and CDR2 is SQIVND (reference sequence). Between the trimmed V and J ends, which lost 3 bases and 8 bases, there was a span of 16 bases. Here the CDR3 reads CASSIVGPRVEKLFF. CDR3 in DNA: TGTGCCAGTAGTATTGTGGGTCCCAGGGTCGAAAAACTGTTTTTT. The whole variable domain, remainder taken from reference TRBV19 and TRBJ1-4, is DGGITQSPKYLFRKEGQNVTLSCEQNLNHDAMYWYRQDPGQGLRLIYYSQIVNDFQKGDIAEGYSVSREKKESFPLTVTSAQKNPTAFYLCASSIVGPRVEKLFFGSGTQLSVL.

The chain uses TRBV21-1 and TRBJ2-1; the DNA was not used to check the table's D call, TRBD1. TRBV21-1 is given as a pseudogene. The CDR3 covers 16 residues. The CDR3 is CASSKYPGFPHNEQFF. CDR3 coding DNA: TGTGCCAGCAGCAAGTATCCAGGGTTTCCTCACAATGAGCAGTTCTTC.

This clone was recorded only once. This chain connects TRBV27 to TRBJ2-7, with D perhaps matching TRBD2 (7 bases). CDR3 length equals 15 residues. Deletions cut 8 bases from V and 3 bases from J, with 20 bases between. CDR1 is MNHEY and CDR2 is SMNVEV in the germline V gene (reference sequence). The CDR3 DNA sequence: TGTGCCAGCCGGCTTTTACAAGGGGGGGGCTACGAGCAGTACTTC. It is translated as CASRLLQGGGYEQYF.

The gene calls are TRBV4-3 and TRBJ2-1, with 7 bases matching TRBD2. The trim removed 1 base at V and 9 bases at J, leaving 9 bases unmatched. The germline CDR1 and CDR2 sequences are LGHNA and YSLEER. The length of the CDR3 is 15 residues. The CDR3 region has the DNA TGCGCCAGCAGCCAAGCAGCCTCGCCGGGAGGTGAGCAGTTCTTC. This sequence encodes CASSQAASPGGEQFF.

The chain couples TRBV19 to TRBJ1-6; unclear D gene. V lost 10 bases to trimming and J lost 10 bases, with 26 bases between them. In germline, CDR1 is LNHDA, CDR2 SQIVND (reference sequence). The CDR3 has 16 residues. CDR3: CATILDYRMSGSPLHF. The CDR3 coding sequence is TGTGCCACCATCTTGGACTATAGGATGTCGGGCTCACCCCTCCACTTT.

In this sample, this clone turned up once. The chain couples TRBV3-1 (or the pseudogene TRBV3-2) to TRBJ2-1, with 7 nucleotides matching TRBD2. The V and J ends lost 0 bases and 9 bases, in that order; junction bases with no gene match: 5. Germline V gives CDR1 LGHDT, CDR2 YNNKEL (reference sequence). This CDR3 is built from 14 residues. The CDR3 reads CASSQERESSEQFF. Written as DNA, the CDR3 is TGTGCCAGCAGCCAAGAGCGGGAGTCGAGTGAGCAGTTCTTC.

The chain has TRBV2 and TRBJ1-2; the D gene is possibly TRBD1 (6 bases). Germline values: CDR1 SNHLY, CDR2 FYNNEI. Trimming shortened V by 3 bases and J by 4 bases, and 18 bases separated the two germline ends. CDR3 length: 16 amino acids. The CDR3 DNA is TGTGCCAGCAGTGAGGATCGACACCTCAGGGGCTATGGCTACACCTTC. Translation gives CASSEDRHLRGYGYTF.

The CDR3 spells CASSFGDRVTDTQYF. CDR3 DNA sequence: TGTGCCAGCAGTTTCGGAGACAGGGTCACAGATACGCAGTATTTT. V is TRBV27 and J is TRBJ2-3; the match to TRBD1 covers 7 bases. J gave up 2 bases and V 3 bases, and 5 bases lay outside the gene matches. Looked up from germline, CDR1 is MNHEY and CDR2 is SMNVEV (reference sequence). The CDR3 extends over 15 amino acids.

The J gene is TRBJ2-3, the V gene TRBV3-1 (or the pseudogene TRBV3-2), with 8 bases aligning to TRBD2. After removal of 4 bases from V and 6 bases from J, the junction contained 12 bases not matched to a gene. Germline V gene lookup returns CDR1 LGHDT and CDR2 YNNKEL (reference sequence). This CDR3 is built from 16 residues. CDR3 region: CASSRQAAGVADTQYF. Written as DNA, the CDR3 is TGTGCCAGCAGCCGTCAGGCAGCGGGAGTAGCGGATACGCAGTATTTT.

The genes are TRBV29-1 and TRBJ2-5; D is possibly TRBD2 (6 bases). Germline values: CDR1 SQVTM, CDR2 ANQGSEA. This CDR3 contains 11 residues. V gave up 5 bases and J gave up 6 bases, with 10 bases separating them. DNA for the CDR3: TGCAGCGTTTTGGGCGGGAAGACCCAGTACTTC. It is translated as CSVLGGKTQYF.

V usage is TRBV28 and J usage is TRBJ1-2; perhaps TRBD1 as D (5 bases). The CDR3 is 13 amino acids. CDR1 and CDR2 (germline): MDHEN, SYDVKM. V shed 6 bases and J shed 0 bases, with 8 bases lying between them. The CDR3 sequence is CASRTQANYGYTF. The CDR3 DNA is TGTGCCAGCAGGACACAGGCTAACTATGGCTACACCTTC.

This clone showed up just a few times. Other DNA sequences from this sample encode an identical CDR3 as well. This chain links TRBV18 with TRBJ2-3; 9 bases fit TRBD2. J lost 0 bases, V lost 2 bases, and 3 bases had no gene match. The CDR3 is made up of 16 amino acids. Germline V lookup: CDR1 KGHSH, CDR2 LQKENI. CDR3 DNA: TGTGCCAGCTCACCATTAGCGGGAGTTAGCACAGATACGCAGTATTTT. This gives the protein CASSPLAGVSTDTQYF.

The rearrangement joins TRBV7-9 to TRBJ2-2, with 14 bases identical to TRBD2. The CDR3 consists of 18 residues. Trimming at V came to 4 bases and at J to 4 bases, leaving 8 bases not matched to a gene. The germline V gene encodes CDR1 SEHNR and CDR2 FQNEAQ (reference sequence). CDR3 in DNA: TGTGCCAGCAGCTCGACTAGCGGGGGGGTTTTTGGCACCGGGGAGCTGTTTTTT. This translates into CASSSTSGGVFGTGELFF. The full variable domain, completed using reference TRBV7-9 and TRBJ2-2, is DTGVSQNPRHKITKRGQNVTFRCDPISEHNRLYWYRQTLGQGPEFLTYFQNEAQLEKSRLLSDRFSAERPKGSFSTLEIQRTEQGDSAMYLCASSSTSGGVFGTGELFFGEGSRLTVL.

The genes are TRBV4-1 and TRBJ1-4, with 8 nucleotides matching TRBD1. The CDR3 extends over 16 amino acids. Germline V lookup: CDR1 MGHRA, CDR2 YSYEKL. The ends lost 2 bases at V and 7 bases at J; junction bases unmatched: 9. CDR3 amino acids: CASSQNPTGDGEKLFF. As DNA, the CDR3 is TGCGCCAGCAGCCAAAACCCGACAGGGGACGGTGAAAAACTGTTTTTT.

The chain recombines TRBV12-3 or TRBV12-4 with TRBJ1-4, with D hard to call. The CDR3 length is 11 residues. V gave up 7 bases and J gave up 7 bases, with 7 bases separating them. In DNA form, the CDR3 reads TGTGCCAGCATCCTAAGTGAAAAACTGTTTTTT. It is translated as CASILSEKLFF.

The V gene is TRBV4-2, the J gene TRBJ2-7; 7 positions agree with TRBD2. V gave up 0 bases and J gave up 1 base; unmatched junction bases: 9. The CDR3 is made up of 17 amino acids. Looked up from germline, CDR1 is LGHNA and CDR2 is YNFKEQ. DNA of the CDR3: TGTGCCAGCAGCCAAGACTTAACAAGGGGACTATCCTACGAGCAGTACTTC. It is translated as CASSQDLTRGLSYEQYF.

The count of this clone is one. The chain has TRBV3-1 (or the pseudogene TRBV3-2) and TRBJ2-5; D is uncertain. The V gene's germline CDR1 is LGHDT and CDR2 YNNKEL (reference sequence). Trimming pared 4 bases from V and 5 bases from J, leaving 17 bases between. The CDR3 length is 15 residues. The CDR3 here is CASSLRLVGGETQYF. The CDR3 DNA reads as TGTGCCAGCAGCCTGCGTCTAGTCGGTGGGGAGACCCAGTACTTC.

This rearrangement joins TRBV6-4 to TRBJ2-7; 7 bases align to TRBD1. J lost 6 bases, V lost 4 bases, and 6 bases had no gene match. Germline V lookup: CDR1 MRHNA, CDR2 SNTAGT. This CDR3 is 13 amino acids long. The CDR3 loop reads CASSVRQGFEQYF. The CDR3 nucleotides are TGTGCCAGCAGTGTAAGACAGGGATTCGAGCAGTACTTC.